The clone carrying this T cell receptor (beta chain) has more than one count but fewer than ten. The target antigen is unknown. Preparation of the TCRbeta library was carried out with unique molecular identifiers. From the PCR reads, TCRdb called clonotypes with MiXCR, one entry per CDR3 protein. Seen here are about 640,000 distinct CDR3 sequences, 13% observed once, and the top ten hold 2.2%. This CDR3 spans 17 amino acids. The junction had 11 bases not matched to a gene; V was cut back by 1 base and J by 8 bases. Germline CDR1 and CDR2: LGHDT and YNNKEL (reference sequence). This entry comes from a study of T-cell reconstitution after alpha-beta-depleted transplantation in children. Study findings and constraints: At one year after transplant, newly produced T cells mostly accounted for T-cell counts and diversity. Where some patients showed high TCRbeta diversity at day 60, it came from recipient T cells and thymic progenitors that had survived.

This clonotype originated in a male patient younger than 18 who had a stem cell transplant for acute myeloid leukemia, so the T cells may come from the graft donor. V gene TRBV3-1 combines with J gene TRBJ2-1; 10 positions agree with TRBD2. The specimen comprised PBMCs, mostly from graft donor cells, sampled 360 days after TCRalphabeta/CD19-depleted stem cell transplant. The chain's CDR3 is CASSQGRLAGVSDEQFF. The CDR3 region has the DNA TGTGCCAGCAGCCAAGGCCGGCTAGCGGGAGTTTCCGATGAGCAGTTCTTC.